The rows below give T cell receptor beta chains drawn from one sample of a study of shared clonotypes between healthy human individuals. Data came from immunoSEQ multiplex PCR; TCRdb stores just in-frame clones and leaves some out. This sample has roughly 1,500,000 clones; around 98% occur once, and the top ten carry about 0.45%. The material sequenced was naive CD4+ T cells sorted from blood. These receptors were collected from a man aged 25-45 years in good health. Each CDR3 is given with its conserved first and last residue. A D gene is named only where the DNA matches it firmly. Size values are once, few and many counts, or a class for expanded clones, and some rows have none.

j_call: TRBJ2-1; v_call: TRBV7-3; clone_size: NA; d_call: NA; cdr3_nt: TGTGCCAGCAGCTTCGATCGGGGTGAGCAGTTCTTC; cdr3_aa: CASSFDRGEQFF
j_call: TRBJ2-3; v_call: TRBV5-4; clone_size: NA; d_call: TRBD2; cdr3_nt: TGTGCCAGCAGCTTGGCTGGGACTAGCGGGAGGGGTACGCAGTATTTT; cdr3_aa: CASSLAGTSGRGTQYF
j_call: TRBJ2-7; v_call: TRBV28; clone_size: NA; d_call: NA; cdr3_nt: TGTGCCAGCAGTCTCGCTCACAGGGATTTAGGCGAGCAGTACTTC; cdr3_aa: CASSLAHRDLGEQYF
j_call: TRBJ1-2; v_call: TRBV19; clone_size: NA; d_call: NA; cdr3_nt: TGTGCCAGTAGTTCACGGATCCCTCGTGACTCCTATGGCTACACCTTC; cdr3_aa: CASSSRIPRDSYGYTF
j_call: TRBJ2-3; v_call: TRBV14; clone_size: NA; d_call: NA; cdr3_nt: TGTGCCAGCAGCCGACTCACAGATACGCAGTATTTT; cdr3_aa: CASSRLTDTQYF
j_call: TRBJ2-1; v_call: TRBV28; clone_size: NA; d_call: TRBD1; cdr3_nt: TGTGCCAGCAGTTTGCCCAAGACAGGGACCTATTACAATGAGCAGTTCTTC; cdr3_aa: CASSLPKTGTYYNEQFF
j_call: TRBJ2-5; v_call: TRBV2; clone_size: NA; d_call: NA; cdr3_nt: TGTGCCAGCACTCTCTGGGAGACCCAGTACTTC; cdr3_aa: CASTLWETQYF
j_call: TRBJ1-2; v_call: TRBV9; clone_size: NA; d_call: TRBD1; cdr3_nt: TGTGCCAGCAGCGTCTCCGGACAGGACTATGGCTACACCTTC; cdr3_aa: CASSVSGQDYGYTF
j_call: TRBJ1-1; v_call: TRBV15; clone_size: NA; d_call: NA; cdr3_nt: TGTGCCACCAGCAGCTCCAAAACCGGACAGTTCATGAACACTGAAGCTTTCTTT; cdr3_aa: CATSSSKTGQFMNTEAFF
j_call: TRBJ2-3; v_call: TRBV11-2; clone_size: NA; d_call: TRBD2; cdr3_nt: TGTGCCAGCAGCGGAGGGACTAGCGGGAGATTAACGGATACGCAGTATTTT; cdr3_aa: CASSGGTSGRLTDTQYF
j_call: TRBJ2-5; v_call: TRBV5-1; clone_size: NA; d_call: NA; cdr3_nt: TGCGCCAGCAGCTTGGGGGACACCTACCAAGAGACCCAGTACTTC; cdr3_aa: CASSLGDTYQETQYF
j_call: TRBJ1-5; v_call: TRBV6-1; clone_size: NA; d_call: NA; cdr3_nt: TGTGCCAGCAGTGAAGTTGCCCGGGCTAATCAGCCCCAGCATTTT; cdr3_aa: CASSEVARANQPQHF
j_call: TRBJ2-7; v_call: TRBV18; clone_size: NA; d_call: NA; cdr3_nt: TGTGCCAGCTCACCCGGATCGGATTCCTACGAGCAGTACTTC; cdr3_aa: CASSPGSDSYEQYF
j_call: TRBJ2-5; v_call: TRBV29-1; clone_size: NA; d_call: NA; cdr3_nt: TGCAGCGTTGGGTTTGAGGGGCCGCTAAGGGAGACCCAGTACTTC; cdr3_aa: CSVGFEGPLRETQYF
j_call: TRBJ1-1; v_call: TRBV5-1; clone_size: NA; d_call: NA; cdr3_nt: TGCGCCAGCAGTCGAGAAGGTTCGGCGATGAACACTGAAGCTTTCTTT; cdr3_aa: CASSREGSAMNTEAFF
j_call: TRBJ1-5; v_call: TRBV2; clone_size: NA; d_call: TRBD1; cdr3_nt: TGTGCCAGCAGTGCGACAGGGAGGAGCAATCAGCCCCAGCATTTT; cdr3_aa: CASSATGRSNQPQHF
j_call: TRBJ1-2; v_call: TRBV5-4; clone_size: once; d_call: NA; cdr3_nt: TGTGCCAGCAGCTCGACGTGGGGGGGAGCTTCTGGCTACACCTTC; cdr3_aa: CASSSTWGGASGYTF
j_call: TRBJ2-7; v_call: TRBV14; clone_size: NA; d_call: TRBD1; cdr3_nt: TGTGCCAGCAGCCGGAAGACAGGGGGCTCCGAGCAGTACTTC; cdr3_aa: CASSRKTGGSEQYF
j_call: TRBJ1-5; v_call: TRBV2; clone_size: NA; d_call: NA; cdr3_nt: TGTGCCAGCAGTGGGGGCCGCAATCAGCCCCAGCATTTT; cdr3_aa: CASSGGRNQPQHF
j_call: TRBJ2-7; v_call: TRBV18; clone_size: NA; d_call: NA; cdr3_nt: TGTGCCAGCTCAACCCTGGACCGTTCCTACGAGCAGTACTTC; cdr3_aa: CASSTLDRSYEQYF
j_call: TRBJ2-7; v_call: TRBV29-1; clone_size: NA; d_call: NA; cdr3_nt: TGCAGCGTTGCACTTAGTGGGGCCGACTACGAGCAGTACTTC; cdr3_aa: CSVALSGADYEQYF
j_call: TRBJ1-1; v_call: TRBV7-2; clone_size: NA; d_call: NA; cdr3_nt: TGTGCCAGCAGCGCATTCTTAGGCACTGAAGCTTTCTTT; cdr3_aa: CASSAFLGTEAFF
j_call: TRBJ2-5; v_call: TRBV18; clone_size: once; d_call: NA; cdr3_nt: TGTGCCAGCTCACCACCGTCGCGCGAGCAAGAGACCCAGTACTTC; cdr3_aa: CASSPPSREQETQYF
j_call: TRBJ1-1; v_call: TRBV2; clone_size: NA; d_call: NA; cdr3_nt: TGTGCCAGCAGTGAAGCGGCAGAGGTGGGGACTACGTTT; cdr3_aa: CASSEAAEVGTTF
j_call: TRBJ2-7; v_call: TRBV5-5; clone_size: NA; d_call: TRBD1; cdr3_nt: TGTGCCAGCAGCGGAACCGGGACAGGGTTTGGAGAGCAGTACTTC; cdr3_aa: CASSGTGTGFGEQYF
j_call: TRBJ2-7; v_call: TRBV6-5; clone_size: NA; d_call: TRBD2; cdr3_nt: TGTGCCAGCGCGACCGCGGGGGGGCTCTACGAGCAGTACTTC; cdr3_aa: CASATAGGLYEQYF
j_call: TRBJ2-2; v_call: TRBV28; clone_size: NA; d_call: NA; cdr3_nt: TGTGCCAGCCCCTTACCCCGTGCGGTCCCCGGGGAGCTGTTTTTT; cdr3_aa: CASPLPRAVPGELFF
j_call: TRBJ2-1; v_call: TRBV5-8; clone_size: NA; d_call: NA; cdr3_nt: TGTGCCAGCAGCTTAACTAGCACGTACAATGAGCAGTTCTTC; cdr3_aa: CASSLTSTYNEQFF
j_call: TRBJ2-7; v_call: TRBV7-9; clone_size: NA; d_call: NA; cdr3_nt: TGTGCCAGCAGCTTAGCGCTGTCGGGGGCAGCCTACGAGCAGTACTTC; cdr3_aa: CASSLALSGAAYEQYF
j_call: TRBJ1-5; v_call: TRBV18; clone_size: NA; d_call: TRBD1; cdr3_nt: TGTGCCAGCTCACCACTTCCCGGGACAGCGGAGTCGATTGAAAGCAATCAGCCCCAGCATTTT; cdr3_aa: CASSPLPGTAESIESNQPQHF
j_call: TRBJ2-7; v_call: TRBV6-5; clone_size: NA; d_call: TRBD1; cdr3_nt: TGTGCCAGCAGTTCACAACCGGGACAGGGGGCCTACGAGCAGTACTTC; cdr3_aa: CASSSQPGQGAYEQYF
j_call: TRBJ1-5; v_call: TRBV6-4; clone_size: NA; d_call: NA; cdr3_nt: TGTGCCAGCAAACCCGACGGGTCGCCCGATCAGCCCCAGCATTTT; cdr3_aa: CASKPDGSPDQPQHF
j_call: TRBJ2-3; v_call: TRBV30; clone_size: NA; d_call: NA; cdr3_nt: TGTGCCTGGAGTGCGCGCGACTTTCGCACAGATACGCAGTATTTT; cdr3_aa: CAWSARDFRTDTQYF
j_call: TRBJ1-2; v_call: TRBV28; clone_size: NA; d_call: NA; cdr3_nt: TGTGCCAGCAGTGTAACGGGTTTTGGGCGCCCAAATGGCTACACCTTC; cdr3_aa: CASSVTGFGRPNGYTF
j_call: TRBJ2-2; v_call: TRBV9; clone_size: NA; d_call: TRBD2; cdr3_nt: TGTGCCAGCAGGAAGCGGGAGCAGGACACCGGGGAGCTGTTTTTT; cdr3_aa: CASRKREQDTGELFF
j_call: TRBJ2-5; v_call: TRBV19; clone_size: NA; d_call: TRBD2; cdr3_nt: TGTGCCAGTAGTATAGCGACTAGCGGGGAAGAGACCCAGTACTTC; cdr3_aa: CASSIATSGEETQYF
j_call: TRBJ2-1; v_call: TRBV15; clone_size: once; d_call: NA; cdr3_nt: TGTGCCACCAGCAGAGCCCGGTTTAGGGATGAGCAGTTCTTC; cdr3_aa: CATSRARFRDEQFF
j_call: TRBJ2-1; v_call: TRBV5-4; clone_size: NA; d_call: NA; cdr3_nt: TGTGCCAGCAGCTTGTTCGACGTCAATGAGCAGTTCTTC; cdr3_aa: CASSLFDVNEQFF
j_call: TRBJ1-1; v_call: TRBV7-8; clone_size: NA; d_call: NA; cdr3_nt: TGTGCCAGCAGATTGGTGAACACTGAAGCTTTCTTT; cdr3_aa: CASRLVNTEAFF
j_call: TRBJ1-5; v_call: TRBV15; clone_size: NA; d_call: NA; cdr3_nt: TGTGCCACCAGCAGAGACACATACGGGGGAGATCAGCCCCAGCATTTT; cdr3_aa: CATSRDTYGGDQPQHF
j_call: TRBJ2-3; v_call: TRBV29-1; clone_size: once; d_call: NA; cdr3_nt: TGCAGCGTCCTGGGGTTTTACGGGCGGACTAGCACAGATACGCAGTATTTT; cdr3_aa: CSVLGFYGRTSTDTQYF